This T cell receptor (beta chain) was captured in a study of PD-L1 blockade in urothelial cancer (dated by TCRdb to about 2017). Describing the broader study: All patients started therapy in about 2014 and received atezolizumab 1,200 mg intravenously every 3 weeks. About 85% of the roughly 29 patients were identified as males with urothelial cancer of bladder origin, and a prior smoking history was reported by 18 of 29 patients. Patients had an ECOG performance status of 0 or 1 and had received between 0 and 3 prior chemotherapy regimens. Blood samples were analyzed at two time points: 3 weeks after treatment start (second dose) and 6 weeks after treatment start. Blood samples gave a median of about 130,000 T cells and 88,000 or so unique TCRs, with a median clonality of approximately 0.08. Somatic, immune and clinical correlates of response to PD-L1 blockade with atezolizumab in urothelial cancer were the focus of an exploratory multi-omic analysis. TCR sequencing covered pretreatment tumor samples and matched, serially collected peripheral blood taken before and after atezolizumab treatment. Durable clinical benefit meant progression-free survival longer than 6 months, and TCR features were also tested against progression-free and overall survival. Whole exome sequencing and RNA sequencing of pretreatment tumors were performed alongside TCR sequencing in the same patients. Under 10 patients reached durable clinical benefit, while 20 or so patients did not. Pretreatment blood TCR-seq was available for about 28 patients, at least one posttreatment blood collection was obtained for 25 or so patients, and tumor TCR-seq was available for 25 or so patients.

A remark on this clone: Its antigen is still unknown. No per-base quality is available; no much larger clone lies one base away.

Broad study findings and their caveats: Improved progression-free and overall survival was found to be associated with pretreatment peripheral blood TCR clonality below the median. Among patients with durable benefit, tumor-associated TCR clones showed greater expansion in peripheral blood 3 weeks after treatment started (n ≈ 20, p = 0.022). Because the sample size was small (n ≈ 30) and many exploratory analyses were performed, the results are intended to be hypothesis-generating.

Synthetic TCR analog templates were spiked into each PCR to estimate absolute template abundance from read counts. TCRbeta CDR3 regions were amplified from genomic DNA with bias-controlled V and J gene primers using the immunoSEQ assay. Sequencing of rearranged TCRbeta segments was done at approximately 20X coverage. Per the source publication's procedure: Clustering was used to correct sequencing errors, and CDR3s were annotated against IMGT to assign V, D and J genes. Downstream analyses used only productive TCRbeta rearrangements and left out out-of-frame or stop-codon sequences. To compute clonality, Shannon entropy was normalized by the log of the number of unique productive sequences and then subtracted from one. Clones differing between time points or between blood and tumor were identified using Fisher's exact test with Benjamini-Hochberg correction, with an adjusted p below 0.01 applied as the threshold. TCRdb limited this immuneACCESS table to in-frame rearrangements with V and J called. A share of clones is missing; checked studies link under half to unresolved V genes, and the rest is unexplained. V, J and clone size derive from that table, while D and trimming were established from the DNA sequence. A total of about 45,000 clones appear in this sample, around 88% of them only once. The ten largest make up roughly 3.9% of the sample.

The V end gives up 2 bases and the J end 2 bases, leaving 17 bases in the junction not matched to a gene. CDR1 PRHDT and CDR2 FYEKMQ are derived from the germline V gene (reference sequence). The CDR3 contains 19 residues, cysteine and phenylalanine counted. Only the CDR3 portion is preserved as DNA: 57 bases, with reading frame beginning at the first base. The cohort comprised 30 or so patients with locally advanced or metastatic urothelial carcinoma treated at Memorial Sloan Kettering on a trial protocol. Peripheral blood mononuclear cells were collected pretreatment and during treatment, with between 1 and 8 total time points per patient. The Qiagen DNeasy Blood extraction kit was used to purify genomic DNA from total PBMCs and tumor samples. Collected pretreatment and during treatment, PBMCs were isolated and stored as previously described.

The clonotype was recovered from a man older than 75 with urothelial cancer. The sequence is built from TRBV13 and TRBJ2-7; 8 central nucleotides agree with TRBD2. This specimen consisted of PBMCs, obtained around atezolizumab (anti-PD-L1) treatment. The CDR3 protein is CASSLKGGLAGTFTYEQYF. The nucleotides are TGTGCCAGCAGCTTAAAAGGGGGTCTAGCGGGTACCTTTACCTACGAGCAGTACTTC. With the portions outside the CDR3 filled from the reference TRBV13 and TRBJ2-7 genes, the complete variable region becomes AAGVIQSPRHLIKEKRETATLKCYPIPRHDTVYWYQQGPGQDPQFLISFYEKMQSDKGSIPDRFSAQQFSDYHSELNMSSLELGDSALYFCASSLKGGLAGTFTYEQYFGPGTRLTVT.